A single sample is the source of the 3 T cell receptor beta chains below, sequenced in a study of blood T cell repertoires in COVID-19. The method was immunoSEQ multiplex PCR; TCRdb's version includes in-frame clones alone and lacks a portion of them. The sample has 150,000 or so clones, about 84% seen once. Sequenced: PBMCs or T cells enriched from blood (not recorded which). The receptors originated from a woman between 35 and 50 years old with acute COVID-19.

The V gene is TRBV29-1, the J gene TRBJ2-7; 8 positions match TRBD2. The CDR3 has 13 residues. The germline V gene encodes CDR1 SQVTM and CDR2 ANQGSEA. With V trimmed by 8 bases and J by 2 bases, 8 bases remained unmatched. For the CDR3, the DNA is TGCAGCCGGGGGGGGGTGACTCCCTACGAGCAGTACTTC. Amino acids: CSRGGVTPYEQYF.

The chain combines TRBV5-1 with TRBJ2-1, with a weak D call TRBD2 (6 bases). Germline CDR1 SGHRS, CDR2 YFSETQ. V was trimmed by 3 bases and J by 4 bases, leaving 17 bases between them. This CDR3 contains 16 residues. The CDR3 DNA reads as TGCGCCAGCAGCTGGCCCCCGGGACTCCCTTACAATGAGCAGTTCTTC. Translating it yields CASSWPPGLPYNEQFF.

The rearrangement uses TRBV12-3 or TRBV12-4 and TRBJ2-7, with D possibly being TRBD2 (7 bases). V was shortened by 6 bases and J by 5 bases, with 14 bases between the two germline ends. This CDR3 has 13 amino acids. CDR3 DNA sequence: TGTGCCAGCAGGCCTGGGGGGGGCCACGAGCAGTACTTC. Translation gives CASRPGGGHEQYF.